This entry features one TCR beta chain sequence. Its antigen remains unidentified. The data belong to a study of cytomegalovirus exposure and HLA in healthy donors. Germline CDR1 is SEHNR and CDR2 is FQNEAQ (reference sequence). The CDR3 has 14 amino acids. V lost 4 bases and J lost 2, with 12 bases in between. The study, taken as a whole, reports: HLA restriction was apparent for most CMV-associated TCR beta chains in a later analysis. Listed as cytomegalovirus-associated were over 150 TCR beta chains. As immune exposure information, only CMV serostatus was available. In a later analysis, V- and J-gene trimming of beta chains associated with a DCLRE1C missense variant, replicated independently.

Use of 60 Vbeta and 13 Jbeta primers characterized the PCR. TCRdb's copy holds only in-frame clones and misses some; the assay was immunoSEQ multiplex PCR. The table lists around 150,000 clones, around 72% of them singletons, with approximately 3.9% in the top ten. The TCR was taken from a man over 45 in good health and CMV-seropositive. The specimen was PBMCs. The chain joins TRBV7-9 to TRBJ2-7; possibly TRBD1 for D (6 bases). CDR3 bases: TGTGCCAGCAGCTCCACAGGGCACACCTACGAGCAGTACTTC. Translated, it gives CASSSTGHTYEQYF.